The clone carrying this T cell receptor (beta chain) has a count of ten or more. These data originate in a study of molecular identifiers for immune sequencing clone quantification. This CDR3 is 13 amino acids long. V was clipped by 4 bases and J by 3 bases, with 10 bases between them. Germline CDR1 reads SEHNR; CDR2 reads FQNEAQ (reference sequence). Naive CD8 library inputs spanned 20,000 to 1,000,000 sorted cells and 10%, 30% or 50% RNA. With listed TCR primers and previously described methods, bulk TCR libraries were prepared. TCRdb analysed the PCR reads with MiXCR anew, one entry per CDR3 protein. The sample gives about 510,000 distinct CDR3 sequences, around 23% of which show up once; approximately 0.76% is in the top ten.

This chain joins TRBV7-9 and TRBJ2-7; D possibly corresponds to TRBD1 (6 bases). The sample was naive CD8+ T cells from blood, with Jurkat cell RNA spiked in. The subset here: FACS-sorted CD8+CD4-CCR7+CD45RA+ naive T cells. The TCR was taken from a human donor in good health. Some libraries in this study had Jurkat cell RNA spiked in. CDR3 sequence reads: CASSSDSYYEQYF. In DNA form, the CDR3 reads TGTGCCAGCAGCTCGGACAGTTACTACGAGCAGTACTTC.